Sequencing of this T cell receptor beta chain was carried out in a study of PD-1 blockade in classical Hodgkin lymphoma. Study results and caveats: The authors have not defined what causes the repertoire differences, possibly disease activity or prior therapy. Baseline diversity was lower in partial responders and progressors than complete responders.

The sample's time point: cycle 4 day 1 (C4D1), after less than 7 weeks of nivolumab. The patients all showed relapse after autologous stem cell transplantation, while their brentuximab vedotin exposure varied. Notes on this clone: Its antigen is still unknown.

Germline V gives CDR1 MNHNY, CDR2 SVGAGI (reference sequence). The V and J ends lost 8 bases and 1 base respectively, with 15 bases between them. The CDR3 is made up of 15 amino acids. Clones were read by immunoSEQ multiplex PCR, and TCRdb kept only the in-frame ones, dropping some. The data contain about 47,000 clones, 80% of them singletons. Source: peripheral blood mononuclear cells (PBMCs), taken before the fourth cycle of nivolumab. The clonotype originates from a human donor with classical Hodgkin lymphoma. V usage is TRBV6-6 and J usage is TRBJ2-1; D is uncertain. The CDR3 DNA sequence: TGTGCCAGCTTCTTTGGTGCTTATTCCTACAATGAGCAGTTCTTC. It yields the protein CASFFGAYSYNEQFF.